Listed here are 28 T cell receptor beta chains from one sample, sequenced in a study of T cell changes during pregnancy in multiple sclerosis. Clones were sequenced by immunoSEQ multiplex PCR, and TCRdb holds only the in-frame ones, with some missing. The sample carries around 70,000 clones, around 94% recorded once. The sample consisted of peripheral blood, taken in the third trimester of pregnancy. Source of these receptors: a female donor with multiple sclerosis, enrolled in a pregnancy study.

The chain is built from TRBV27 and TRBJ2-1, with 13 bases that match TRBD2. J was trimmed by 8 bases and V by 4 bases; bases with no gene match: 8. The CDR3 length is 16 residues. Germline CDR1 MNHEY, CDR2 SMNVEV (reference sequence). CDR3 sequence: CASSSLAGGWAYEQFF. The CDR3 nucleotides are TGTGCCAGCAGTTCACTAGCGGGGGGGTGGGCCTATGAGCAGTTCTTC.

The rearrangement uses TRBV2 and TRBJ2-1, with 12 bases aligning to TRBD2. Germline values: CDR1 SNHLY, CDR2 FYNNEI. The CDR3 has 14 amino acids. V lost 7 bases and J lost 7; bases outside the gene matches: 5. CDR3 protein: CASKGGTSGNEQFF. For the CDR3, the DNA is TGTGCCAGCAAGGGGGGGACTAGCGGGAATGAGCAGTTCTTC.

The gene calls are TRBV2 and TRBJ2-7, with TRBD1 identical over 12 bases. Germline loops: CDR1 SNHLY, CDR2 FYNNEI. V lost 5 bases and J lost 2; bases outside the gene matches: 4. The CDR3 consists of 15 residues. CDR3: CASSRDRGPTYEQYF. CDR3 in DNA: TGTGCCAGCAGTCGGGACAGGGGGCCGACCTACGAGCAGTACTTC.

The rearrangement links TRBV11-1 to TRBJ1-3, with 7 bases identical to TRBD1. The CDR3 covers 15 residues. V trimming: 5 bases; J trimming: 0 bases; junction bases outside the gene matches: 4. Germline loops: CDR1 SGHAT, CDR2 FQDESV (reference sequence). This CDR3 is CASSLGQISGNTIYF. DNA for the CDR3: TGTGCCAGCAGCCTGGGACAGATCTCTGGAAACACCATATATTTT. Full variable domain (remainder filled in from reference TRBV11-1 and TRBJ1-3): EAEVAQSPRYKITEKSQAVAFWCDPISGHATLYWYRQILGQGPELLVQFQDESVVDDSQLPKDRFSAERLKGVDSTLKIQPAELGDSAMYLCASSLGQISGNTIYFGEGSWLTVV.

The CDR3 here is CAWIRVAEAFF. DNA of the CDR3: TGTGCCTGGATCCGGGTGGCTGAAGCTTTCTTT. V usage is TRBV30 and J usage is TRBJ1-1; no firm D call. In germline, CDR1 is GTSNPN, CDR2 SVGIG (reference sequence). Trimming shortened V by 4 bases and J by 6 bases, and 9 bases separated the two germline ends. The CDR3 runs to 11 residues.

The gene calls are TRBV11-3 and TRBJ2-1; tentatively, D is TRBD2 (5 bases). CDR3 size: 13 residues. Germline V gives CDR1 SGHNT, CDR2 YENEEA. Trimming shortened V by 8 bases and J by 1 base, and 9 bases separated the two germline ends. CDR3 coding DNA: TGTGCCAGCTCGCGGGTTTCCTACAATGAGCAGTTCTTC. Translation: CASSRVSYNEQFF. The variable domain in full, completed from reference TRBV11-3 and TRBJ2-1, reads EAGVVQSPRYKIIEKKQPVAFWCNPISGHNTLYWYLQNLGQGPELLIRYENEEAVDDSQLPKDRFSAERLKGVDSTLKIQPAELGDSAVYLCASSRVSYNEQFFGPGTRLTVL.

The V call is TRBV2, the J call TRBJ2-7; D is perhaps TRBD1 (6 bases). This CDR3 spans 14 amino acids. V was cut by 7 bases and J by 6 bases, with 19 bases left in between. CDR1 is SNHLY and CDR2 is FYNNEI in the germline V gene. CDR3 sequence: CASTPNGKGVEQYF. CDR3 nucleotides: TGTGCCAGCACCCCGAACGGGAAGGGGGTCGAGCAGTACTTC.

The rearrangement links TRBV9 to TRBJ2-1, with 7 bases that match TRBD2. The CDR3 is 16 residues long. The V and J ends lost 0 bases and 8 bases, in that order; junction bases with no gene match: 11. Germline V gives CDR1 SGDLS, CDR2 YYNGEE. The CDR3, as DNA: TGTGCCAGCAGCGTAGGCAGGCGGGGGAGCGTCCATGAGCAGTTCTTC. Its translation is CASSVGRRGSVHEQFF. The whole variable domain, remainder taken from reference TRBV9 and TRBJ2-1, is DSGVTQTPKHLITATGQRVTLRCSPRSGDLSVYWYQQSLDQGLQFLIQYYNGEERAKGNILERFSAQQFPDLHSELNLSSLELGDSALYFCASSVGRRGSVHEQFFGPGTRLTVL.

This clone was picked up many times. The rearrangement uses TRBV6-4 and TRBJ2-1, with 9 positions matching TRBD2. This CDR3 spans 16 amino acids. The V and J ends lost 0 bases and 5 bases, in that order; junction bases with no gene match: 5. Looked up from germline, CDR1 is MRHNA and CDR2 is SNTAGT. The chain's CDR3 is CASSDSQRGDHNEQFF. For the CDR3, the DNA is TGTGCCAGCAGTGACTCCCAGCGGGGGGATCACAATGAGCAGTTCTTC.

This clone has a handful of counts. The chain links TRBV5-1 to TRBJ1-1; no clear D. Germline V CDR1 and CDR2: SGHRS, YFSETQ. Trimming cost V 4 bases and J 2 bases, with 15 bases left between them. This CDR3 is 15 amino acids long. The DNA for the CDR3 is TGCGCCAGCAGCCGTCGCGGGGAGGCCAACACTGAAGCTTTCTTT. Protein product: CASSRRGEANTEAFF.

The genes are TRBV5-1 and TRBJ2-1; 13 positions agree with TRBD2. Germline trimming cut 2 bases from V and 9 bases from J; bases unmatched to any gene: 5. Germline V gene data show CDR1 as SGHRS and CDR2 as YFSETQ. The CDR3 length is 15 residues. CDR3 loop: CASSLLAGGQVEQFF. The CDR3 coding sequence is TGCGCCAGCAGCTTACTAGCGGGGGGGCAGGTTGAGCAGTTCTTC.

The chain employs TRBV13 and TRBJ2-7; D is undetermined. Germline values: CDR1 PRHDT, CDR2 FYEKMQ (reference sequence). CDR3 length equals 13 residues. Trimming took off 5 bases at V and 1 base at J, with 9 bases between the two ends. The DNA of the CDR3 is TGTGCCAGCAGCCCACAGCTTTCCTACGAGCAGTACTTC. Protein: CASSPQLSYEQYF.

The chain couples TRBV9 to TRBJ2-5; D is ambiguous. The CDR3 totals 13 residues. V dropped 4 bases and J dropped 7 bases, with 14 bases sitting between them. Germline V gene data show CDR1 as SGDLS and CDR2 as YYNGEE. Written as DNA, the CDR3 is TGTGCCAGCAGCCCCCGCTTTCCGGGGACCCAGTACTTC. Translation: CASSPRFPGTQYF.

This sequence joins TRBV2 and TRBJ1-6; 10 bases align to TRBD1. With 4 bases clipped from V and 10 bases from J, the junction kept 7 bases outside the gene matches. The CDR3 has 15 amino acids. Looked up from germline, CDR1 is SNHLY and CDR2 is FYNNEI. In nucleotides, the CDR3 is TGTGCCAGCAGTGCCCGGGACAGGGGAAACTCACCCCTCCACTTT. Its protein is CASSARDRGNSPLHF.

The chain uses TRBV6-6 and TRBJ2-5; D is uncertain. V was pared by 4 bases and J by 5 bases, with 5 bases between. CDR1 and CDR2 from the germline V gene are MNHNY and SVGAGI (reference sequence). CDR3 length equals 11 residues. The CDR3 region has the DNA TGTGCCAGCAGTTCTCTGGAGACCCAGTACTTC. Translated, it gives CASSSLETQYF.

The chain combines TRBV12-2 with TRBJ2-7; the tabulated D call, TRBD2, remains unverified against the DNA. TRBV12-2 is a recognized pseudogene. This CDR3 region has 15 residues. The CDR3 sequence: CASRLGPKEAYEQYF. The CDR3 region has the DNA TGTGCAAGTCGCTTAGGCCCAAAGGAGGCCTACGAGCAGTACTTC.

V gene TRBV7-3 combines with J gene TRBJ1-5, with 9 bases fitting TRBD1. CDR3 length: 13 residues. The germline CDR1 and CDR2 sequences are SGHTA and FQGTGA. The ends lost 5 bases at V and 7 bases at J; junction bases unmatched: 3. CDR3 sequence reads: CASSRDREQPQHF. In DNA, the CDR3 is TGTGCCAGCAGCCGGGACAGGGAGCAGCCCCAGCATTTT. Variable domain in full (rest from reference TRBV7-3 and TRBJ1-5): GAGVSQTPSNKVTEKGKYVELRCDPISGHTALYWYRQSLGQGPEFLIYFQGTGAADDSGLPNDRFFAVRPEGSVSTLKIQRTERGDSAVYLCASSRDREQPQHFGDGTRLSIL.

The chain employs TRBV11-2 and TRBJ2-7; TRBD2 agrees at 7 bases. The CDR3 sequence is 12 residues long. The germline V gene encodes CDR1 SGHAT and CDR2 FQNNGV. The V segment lost 2 bases and the J segment 5 bases; nucleotides outside the gene matches: 0. CDR3 in DNA: TGTGCCAGCAGCTTACGGGGGGACGAGCAGTACTTC. Its protein is CASSLRGDEQYF.

The V gene is TRBV11-2, the J gene TRBJ2-1; D gene uncertain. The CDR3 runs to 12 residues. Trimming took 1 base from V and 7 from J, leaving 5 bases between them. The germline V gene encodes CDR1 SGHAT and CDR2 FQNNGV. CDR3 in amino acids: CASSLVMNEQFF. The CDR3 nucleotides read TGTGCCAGCAGCTTAGTTATGAATGAGCAGTTCTTC.

This clone was seen just once. The chain couples TRBV5-1 to TRBJ2-1; D perhaps matches TRBD2 (6 bases). V was shortened by 4 bases and J by 4 bases, with 12 bases between the two germline ends. The CDR3 runs 14 residues. Germline lookup yields CDR1 SGHRS and CDR2 YFSETQ. The CDR3 loop is CASSQQEGYNEQFF. CDR3 in DNA: TGCGCCAGCAGCCAACAGGAGGGTTACAATGAGCAGTTCTTC.

The CDR3 DNA reads as TGTGCCAGTACCCTACAGGGGGCGGGAGCGGATACGCAGTATTTT. Translated: CASTLQGAGADTQYF. The rearrangement joins TRBV19 to TRBJ2-3, with TRBD1 identical over 9 bases. CDR1 LNHDA and CDR2 SQIVND come from the germline V gene (reference sequence). The ends lost 7 bases at V and 6 bases at J; junction bases unmatched: 11. The CDR3 length is 15 residues.

The chain has TRBV19 and TRBJ2-3, with 8 nucleotides matching TRBD1. Germline CDR1 is LNHDA and CDR2 is SQIVND (reference sequence). The J segment lost 2 bases and the V segment lost 6 bases, leaving 10 bases of the junction unmatched. The CDR3 sequence is 16 residues long. This chain's CDR3 is CASSLDRGRFTDTQYF. DNA for the CDR3: TGTGCCAGTAGCCTAGACAGGGGTCGCTTCACAGATACGCAGTATTTT.

This chain links TRBV7-2 with TRBJ2-7, with 8 bases that match TRBD2. V was clipped by 5 bases and J by 3 bases; unmatched bases: 9. CDR1 SGHTA and CDR2 FQGNSA come from the germline V gene. The CDR3 has 15 residues. The DNA for the CDR3 is TGTGCCAGCAGCAACCCATACGGGGGGGACTACGAGCAGTACTTC. The encoded protein is CASSNPYGGDYEQYF.

The chain joins TRBV6-6 to TRBJ2-2; the match to TRBD1 covers 9 bases. Germline CDR1 reads MNHNY; CDR2 reads SVGAGI (reference sequence). The trim removed 5 bases at V and 4 bases at J, leaving 5 bases unmatched. This CDR3 comprises 15 residues. The CDR3 bases are TGTGCCAGCAGTAAACAGGGGGCGGGCACCGGGGAGCTGTTTTTT. As protein: CASSKQGAGTGELFF.

This clone showed up just once. The rearrangement uses TRBV19 and TRBJ1-4, with D perhaps matching TRBD1 (5 bases). The CDR3 extends over 14 amino acids. Germline loops: CDR1 LNHDA, CDR2 SQIVND (reference sequence). Trimming stripped 5 bases from V and 1 base from J, with 8 bases between. This CDR3 is CASSSTVTNEKLFF. CDR3 DNA: TGTGCCAGTAGTTCGACAGTAACTAATGAAAAACTGTTTTTT.

This chain joins TRBV9 and TRBJ1-2, with D unresolved. This CDR3 comprises 13 residues. V was shortened by 4 bases and J by 4 bases, with 11 bases between the two germline ends. The germline gives CDR1 SGDLS, CDR2 YYNGEE. For the CDR3, the DNA is TGTGCCAGCAGCCGGCGGGCAGTCTATGGCTACACCTTC. This translates into CASSRRAVYGYTF.

The genes are TRBV9 and TRBJ2-1; D may be TRBD1 (7 bases). This CDR3 contains 15 residues. CDR1 SGDLS and CDR2 YYNGEE come from the germline V gene. The ends were cut back, 4 bases at V and 2 bases at J, with 13 bases in the middle. The chain's CDR3 is CASSQAGGTYNEQFF. The CDR3 DNA sequence: TGTGCCAGCAGCCAGGCAGGGGGGACCTACAATGAGCAGTTCTTC.

The gene calls are TRBV25-1 and TRBJ1-2; the D gene is possibly TRBD1 (6 bases). Trimming shortened V by 6 bases and J by 6 bases, and 23 bases separated the two germline ends. Per germline, CDR1 MGHDK and CDR2 SYGVNS. CDR3 length equals 16 residues. In nucleotides, the CDR3 is TGTGCCAGCAGGTCGCCTTCCGGGGGGGCGCATGATGGCTACACCTTC. It translates to CASRSPSGGAHDGYTF.